This T cell receptor beta chain was recorded in a study of T cells in Graves' hyperthyroidism and ophthalmopathy. The study's findings and limits: The model foresaw ophthalmopathy a median roughly 6 months prior to onset. Most clonotypes that expanded in the thyroid above 0.001 also showed up in blood.

As to this clonotype: Its antigen is unknown.

TCR beta CDR3 region amplification was performed from RNA transcripts. Initially, a first-round RT-PCR of the TCR CDR3 employed the HTBI primer set. TCRdb reprocessed the multiplex PCR reads with MiXCR, giving one entry per CDR3 protein. The sample includes roughly 510,000 distinct CDR3 sequences, 35% to 50% of them seen just once. The CDR3 runs 12 residues. With 1 base removed from V and 11 bases from J, the gap between germline ends came to 6 bases. The V gene's germline CDR1 is SEHNR and CDR2 FQNEAQ (reference sequence). The chain carries TRBV7-9 and TRBJ1-6; D is unresolved. The sample comprised peripheral blood or thyroid tissue (not recorded which). The clonotype was recovered from an adult woman with Graves' disease, either hyperthyroidism or ophthalmopathy (not recorded which). The chain's CDR3 is CASSLVTPPLHF. The CDR3 DNA reads as TGTGCCAGCAGCTTAGTTACACCACCCCTCCACTTT.